This T cell receptor beta chain was observed in a study of blood T cell repertoires in COVID-19. Germline V lookup: CDR1 LGHDT, CDR2 YNNKEL (reference sequence). The CDR3 has 14 amino acids. Between the trimmed V and J ends, which lost 1 base and 7 bases, there was a span of 14 bases. TCRdb keeps only in-frame clones here, not all; method: immunoSEQ multiplex PCR. The table includes 250,000 or so clones, about four fifths detected once. Participants' reported clinical history set cohort assignment. Sequencing used PBMCs or T cells enriched from blood (not recorded which). The receptor's source is a man in his fifties or sixties who had recovered from COVID-19. J is TRBJ2-7 and V is TRBV3-1 (or the pseudogene TRBV3-2), with unresolved D. This CDR3 is CASSQALHSLEQYF. DNA for the CDR3: TGTGCCAGCAGCCAAGCCCTACACAGTCTGGAGCAGTACTTC.